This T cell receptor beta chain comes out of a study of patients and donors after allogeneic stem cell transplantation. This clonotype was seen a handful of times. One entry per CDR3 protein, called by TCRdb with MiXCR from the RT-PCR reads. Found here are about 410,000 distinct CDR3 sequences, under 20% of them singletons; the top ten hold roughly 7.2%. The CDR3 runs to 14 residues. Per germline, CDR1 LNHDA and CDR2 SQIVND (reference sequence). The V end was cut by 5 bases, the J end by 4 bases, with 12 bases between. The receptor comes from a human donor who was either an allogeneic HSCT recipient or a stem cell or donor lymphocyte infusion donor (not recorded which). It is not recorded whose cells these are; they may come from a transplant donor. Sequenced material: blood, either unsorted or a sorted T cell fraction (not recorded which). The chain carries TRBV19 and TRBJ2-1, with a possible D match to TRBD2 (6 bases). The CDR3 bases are TGTGCCAGTAGTGTTGGGACTGCTTACAATGAGCAGTTCTTC. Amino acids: CASSVGTAYNEQFF.